This TCR beta chain was recorded in a study of T-cell reconstitution after alpha-beta-depleted transplantation in children. During its preparation, the TCRbeta library received unique molecular identifiers. TCRdb passed the PCR reads through MiXCR, listing each CDR3 protein once. In the table there are some 350,000 distinct CDR3 sequences, 15% to 20% of which are singletons. CDR3 length: 15 amino acids. Germline loops: CDR1 DFQATT, CDR2 SNEGSKA (reference sequence). V was clipped by 5 bases and J by 7 bases, with 21 bases between them. The chain combines TRBV20-1 with TRBJ1-3, with D tentatively TRBD1 (6 bases). The TCR sequence derives from a male patient under 10 years old who had a stem cell transplant for acute lymphoblastic leukemia, so the T cells may come from the graft donor. The sample was PBMCs, mostly from graft donor cells, taken 360 days after TCRalphabeta/CD19-depleted stem cell transplant. The CDR3 here is CSALYLRGVGNTIYF. The CDR3 DNA sequence: TGCAGTGCTCTCTATCTCAGGGGAGTCGGTAACACCATATATTTT.